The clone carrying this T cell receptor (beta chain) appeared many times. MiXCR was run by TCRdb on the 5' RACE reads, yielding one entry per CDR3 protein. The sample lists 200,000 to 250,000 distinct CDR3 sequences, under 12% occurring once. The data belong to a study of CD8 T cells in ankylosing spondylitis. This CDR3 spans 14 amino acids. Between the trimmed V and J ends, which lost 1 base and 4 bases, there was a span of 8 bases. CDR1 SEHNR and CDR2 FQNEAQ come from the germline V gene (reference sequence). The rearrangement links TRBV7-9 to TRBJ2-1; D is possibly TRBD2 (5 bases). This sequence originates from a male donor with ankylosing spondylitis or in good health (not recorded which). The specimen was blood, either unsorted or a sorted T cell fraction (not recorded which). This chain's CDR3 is CASSLVLGYNEQFF. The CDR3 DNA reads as TGTGCCAGCAGCTTAGTACTAGGTTACAATGAGCAGTTCTTC.